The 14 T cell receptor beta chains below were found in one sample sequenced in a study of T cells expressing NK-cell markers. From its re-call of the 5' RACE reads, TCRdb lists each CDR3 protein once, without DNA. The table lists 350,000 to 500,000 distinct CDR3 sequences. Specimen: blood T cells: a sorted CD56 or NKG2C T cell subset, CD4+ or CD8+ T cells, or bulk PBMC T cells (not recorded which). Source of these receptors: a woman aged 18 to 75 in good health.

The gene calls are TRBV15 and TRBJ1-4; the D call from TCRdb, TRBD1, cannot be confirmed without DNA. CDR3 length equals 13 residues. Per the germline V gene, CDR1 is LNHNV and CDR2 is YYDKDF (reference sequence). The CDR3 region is CATSPRGGEKLFF.

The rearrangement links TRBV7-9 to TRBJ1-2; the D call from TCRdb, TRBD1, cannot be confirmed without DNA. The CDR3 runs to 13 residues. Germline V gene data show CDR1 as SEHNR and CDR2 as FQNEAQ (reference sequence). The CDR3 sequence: CASSKRDNYGYTF.

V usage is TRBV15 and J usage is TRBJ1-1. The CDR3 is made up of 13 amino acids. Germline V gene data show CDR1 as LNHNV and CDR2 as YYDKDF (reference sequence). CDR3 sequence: CATSRSLYTEAFF. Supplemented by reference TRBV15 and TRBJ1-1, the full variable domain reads DAMVIQNPRYQVTQFGKPVTLSCSQTLNHNVMYWYQQKSSQAPKLLFHYYDKDFNNEADTPDNFQSRRPNTSFCFLDIRSPGLGDTAMYLCATSRSLYTEAFFGQGTRLTVV.

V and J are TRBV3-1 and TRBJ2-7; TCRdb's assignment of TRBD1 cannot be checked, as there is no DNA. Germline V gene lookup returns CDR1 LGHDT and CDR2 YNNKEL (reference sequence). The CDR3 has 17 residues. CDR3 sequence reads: CASSQGDPGQGIHEQYF.

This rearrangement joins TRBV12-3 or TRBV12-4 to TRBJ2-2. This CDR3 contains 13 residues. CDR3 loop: CASRQINTGELFF.

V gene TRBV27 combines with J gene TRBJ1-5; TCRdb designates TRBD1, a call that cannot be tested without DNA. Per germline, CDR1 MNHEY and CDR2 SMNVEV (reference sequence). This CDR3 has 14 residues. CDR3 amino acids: CASSLWGVSQPQHF.

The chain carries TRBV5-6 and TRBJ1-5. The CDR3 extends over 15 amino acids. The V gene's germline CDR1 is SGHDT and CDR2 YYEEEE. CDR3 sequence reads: CASSSQGRLNQPQHF.

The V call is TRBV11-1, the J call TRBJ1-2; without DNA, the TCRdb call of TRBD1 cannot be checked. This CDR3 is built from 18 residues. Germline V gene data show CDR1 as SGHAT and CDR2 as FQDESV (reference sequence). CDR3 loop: CASSSLLNPGQGGYGYTF.

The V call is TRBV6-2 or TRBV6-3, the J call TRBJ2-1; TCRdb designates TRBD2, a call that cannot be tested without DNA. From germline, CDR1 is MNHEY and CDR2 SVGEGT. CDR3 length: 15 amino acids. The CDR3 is CASSAWTSGDNEQFF.

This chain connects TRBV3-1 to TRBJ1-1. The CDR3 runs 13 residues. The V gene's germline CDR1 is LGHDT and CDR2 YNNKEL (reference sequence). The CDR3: CASSQGYSQEAFF.

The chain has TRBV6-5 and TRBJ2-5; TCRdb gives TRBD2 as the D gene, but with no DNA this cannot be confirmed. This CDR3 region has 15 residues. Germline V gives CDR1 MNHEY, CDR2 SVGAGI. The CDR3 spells CASSYGTSGQETQYF.

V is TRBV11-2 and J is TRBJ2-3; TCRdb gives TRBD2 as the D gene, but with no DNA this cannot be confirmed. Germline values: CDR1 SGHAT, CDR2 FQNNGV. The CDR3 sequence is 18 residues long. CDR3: CASSFITSGRAGADTQYF.

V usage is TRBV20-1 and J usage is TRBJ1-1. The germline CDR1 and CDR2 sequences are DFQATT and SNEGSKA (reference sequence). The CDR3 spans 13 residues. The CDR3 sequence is CSAQKDLPTEAFF.

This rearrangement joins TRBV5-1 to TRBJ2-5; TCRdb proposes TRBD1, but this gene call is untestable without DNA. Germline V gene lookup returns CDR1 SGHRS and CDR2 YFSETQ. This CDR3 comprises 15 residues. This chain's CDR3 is CASSFAQGAWETQYF. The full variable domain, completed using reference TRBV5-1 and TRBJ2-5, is KAGVTQTPRYLIKTRGQQVTLSCSPISGHRSVSWYQQTPGQGLQFLFEYFSETQRNKGNFPGRFSGRQFSNSRSEMNVSTLELGDSALYLCASSFAQGAWETQYFGPGTRLLVL.